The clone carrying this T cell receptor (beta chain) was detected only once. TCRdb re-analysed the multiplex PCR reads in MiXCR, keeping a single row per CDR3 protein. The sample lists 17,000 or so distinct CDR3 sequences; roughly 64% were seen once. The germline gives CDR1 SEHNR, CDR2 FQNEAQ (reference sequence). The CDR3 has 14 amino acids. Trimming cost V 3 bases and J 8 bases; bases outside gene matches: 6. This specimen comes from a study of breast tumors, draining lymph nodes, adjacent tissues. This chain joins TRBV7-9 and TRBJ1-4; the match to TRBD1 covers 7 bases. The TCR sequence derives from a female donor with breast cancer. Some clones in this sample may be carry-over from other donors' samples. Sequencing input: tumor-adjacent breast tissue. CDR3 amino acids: CASSFLTGSEKLFF. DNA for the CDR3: TGTGCCAGCAGCTTTTTGACAGGGAGCGAAAAACTGTTTTTT. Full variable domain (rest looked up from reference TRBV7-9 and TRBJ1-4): DTGVSQNPRHKITKRGQNVTFRCDPISEHNRLYWYRQTLGQGPEFLTYFQNEAQLEKSRLLSDRFSAERPKGSFSTLEIQRTEQGDSAMYLCASSFLTGSEKLFFGSGTQLSVL.